The clone carrying this T cell receptor beta chain was observed at least ten times. This specimen belongs to a study of early T cells in non-severe SARS-CoV-2 infection. Background on the study: Sequencing targeted bulk RNA from unsorted whole blood, leaving chains unpaired.

Individual cDNA molecules were tagged with unique molecular identifiers. MiXCR was run by TCRdb on the 5' RACE reads, yielding one entry per CDR3 protein. The table has about 56,000 distinct CDR3 sequences, more than 9% seen once. The V and J ends lost 5 bases and 5 bases, in that order; junction bases with no gene match: 1. In germline, CDR1 is SGHAT, CDR2 FQNNGV. The CDR3 runs 12 residues. The TCR originated in an adult who was a healthcare worker with PCR-confirmed SARS-CoV-2 infection or an uninfected control (not recorded which). The chain links TRBV11-2 to TRBJ2-5; 8 bases fit TRBD1. Sequencing used whole blood. CDR3 residues: CASSRQGETQYF. CDR3 coding DNA: TGTGCCAGCAGCCGACAGGGGGAGACCCAGTACTTC.